These 9 T cell receptor beta chains came from one sample sequenced in a study of cytomegalovirus exposure and HLA in healthy donors. Sequenced by immunoSEQ multiplex PCR; TCRdb stores in-frame clones only, minus some. The sample includes 100,000 to 150,000 clones, about 83% seen only once; the top ten take 2% to 2.5%. Specimen: PBMCs. All receptors come from a woman aged 25 to 39 in good health and CMV-seronegative.

V usage is TRBV4-2 and J usage is TRBJ2-3; 11 nucleotides agree with TRBD2. V lost 0 bases and J lost 6; bases outside the gene matches: 8. Germline V gives CDR1 LGHNA, CDR2 YNFKEQ. This CDR3 comprises 17 residues. The CDR3 reads CASSQEGSGGASDTQYF. As DNA, the CDR3 is TGTGCCAGCAGCCAAGAGGGTAGCGGGGGGGCCTCGGATACGCAGTATTTT.

This chain connects TRBV4-2 to TRBJ1-5; possibly TRBD1 for D (5 bases). The germline gives CDR1 LGHNA, CDR2 YNFKEQ. Trimming left V 3 bases short and J 6 bases short, with 9 bases between. This CDR3 is 13 amino acids long. The CDR3, as DNA: TGTGCCAGCAGCCATTTAAGGGGTCAGCCCCAGCATTTT. Translated: CASSHLRGQPQHF.

The genes are TRBV9 and TRBJ2-7; 7 bases map to TRBD1. The germline gives CDR1 SGDLS, CDR2 YYNGEE. V lost 3 bases, J lost 4 bases, and 7 bases stayed unmatched. The CDR3 is 14 residues long. CDR3 region: CASSDRDSGYEQYF. DNA of the CDR3: TGTGCCAGCAGCGACCGGGACAGTGGTTACGAGCAGTACTTC.

V is TRBV29-1 and J is TRBJ1-2, with 10 positions matching TRBD1. V gave up 6 bases and J gave up 0 bases; unmatched junction bases: 7. CDR3 length: 15 residues. From germline, CDR1 is SQVTM and CDR2 ANQGSEA. The CDR3: CSVGRDRGTNYGYTF. DNA of the CDR3: TGCAGCGTGGGAAGGGACAGGGGTACTAACTATGGCTACACCTTC.

This chain uses TRBV6-5 with TRBJ1-2; D uncertain. The germline V gene encodes CDR1 MNHEY and CDR2 SVGAGI. V was shortened by 6 bases and J by 6 bases, with 17 bases between the two germline ends. CDR3 size: 14 residues. DNA of the CDR3: TGTGCCAGCAGCTTTAGACGGAGAGATGATGGCTACACCTTC. Encoded protein: CASSFRRRDDGYTF.

The rearrangement joins TRBV7-8 to TRBJ2-2, with 10 bases fitting TRBD1. CDR1 and CDR2 from the germline V gene are SGHVS and FQNEAQ. The junction had 11 bases not matched to a gene; V was cut back by 5 bases and J by 5 bases. This CDR3 contains 17 residues. This chain's CDR3 is CASSAFPTGGETGELFF. The CDR3 coding sequence is TGTGCCAGCAGCGCCTTCCCGACAGGGGGCGAGACCGGGGAGCTGTTTTTT.

The genes are TRBV7-2 and TRBJ2-5; a weak D match, TRBD1 (6 bases). Germline CDR1 is SGHTA and CDR2 is FQGNSA. The CDR3 spans 14 residues. V was cut by 3 bases and J by 8 bases, with 16 bases left in between. The CDR3 DNA reads TGTGCCAGCAGCTTGAGGGGGAGTGCCACCACCCAGTACTTC. It codes for CASSLRGSATTQYF.

This rearrangement joins TRBV5-1 to TRBJ1-1; 7 bases match TRBD1. Germline CDR1 is SGHRS and CDR2 is YFSETQ. Unmatched junction bases numbered 15, after V lost 4 bases and J lost 0 bases. The CDR3 is 18 amino acids. CDR3 nucleotide sequence: TGCGCCAGCAGCCCTGGGGGGTATCAGGGGGTGATGAACACTGAAGCTTTCTTT. It translates to CASSPGGYQGVMNTEAFF.

This clone was seen many times. The chain recombines TRBV9 with TRBJ1-6, with 7 positions matching TRBD1. Per the germline V gene, CDR1 is SGDLS and CDR2 is YYNGEE. Trimming removed 3 bases from V and 6 bases from J; junction bases left unmatched: 6. CDR3 length: 15 residues. CDR3 region: CASSGYGTANSPLHF. CDR3 in DNA: TGTGCCAGCAGCGGTTATGGGACAGCTAATTCACCCCTCCACTTT.